This entry lists 7 T cell receptor beta chains sequenced from one sample in a study of blood T cell repertoires in COVID-19 (dated by TCRdb to the early 2020s). Library construction relied on the immunoSEQ multiplex PCR assay. TCRdb mirrors the immuneACCESS table, restricted to in-frame sequences. Some clones are absent from its copies; in checked studies, under half trace to an unresolved V gene, and the reason for the others is unknown. The sample yields 60,000 to 80,000 clones; around 80% were counted once. The leading ten clones occupy 9.5% to 15% of the sample. The sample was peripheral blood. The receptors stem from a man aged 45-65 years with COVID-19, enrolled during active disease.

The chain is built from TRBV4-3 and TRBJ2-3; the match to TRBD2 covers 13 bases. CDR1 and CDR2 (germline): LGHNA, YSLEER. The CDR3 is 18 residues long. The trim removed 0 bases at V and 4 bases at J, leaving 7 bases unmatched. DNA for the CDR3: TGCGCCAGCAGCCAAGATTCACTAGCGGGAGGGCAAGCAGATACGCAGTATTTT. Its protein product is CASSQDSLAGGQADTQYF.

This chain links TRBV11-2 with TRBJ2-7; the match to TRBD1 covers 10 bases. Germline-derived CDR1 and CDR2 are SGHAT and FQNNGV. J gave up 3 bases and V 4 bases, and 9 bases lay outside the gene matches. This CDR3 has 16 residues. CDR3 coding DNA: TGTGCCAGCAGCTCAAAATCCGGGACAGGGGTCTACGAGCAGTACTTC. Translation: CASSSKSGTGVYEQYF.

J is TRBJ2-5 and V is TRBV7-8, with D perhaps matching TRBD1 (5 bases). Germline V gene data show CDR1 as SGHVS and CDR2 as FQNEAQ. V was clipped by 1 base and J by 4 bases, with 16 bases between them. The CDR3 sequence is 16 residues long. The CDR3 region has the DNA TGTGCCAGCAGCTTAGTGGGATTAGGGGATGGAGAGACCCAGTACTTC. It yields the protein CASSLVGLGDGETQYF.

The chain combines TRBV19 with TRBJ1-2; 11 nucleotides line up with TRBD1. Trimming removed 4 bases from V and 5 bases from J; junction bases left unmatched: 9. Germline CDR1 is LNHDA and CDR2 is SQIVND (reference sequence). CDR3 length: 16 residues. CDR3 amino acids: CASSNYPGQGEYGYTF. CDR3 sequence (DNA): TGTGCCAGTAGTAACTATCCGGGACAGGGGGAATATGGCTACACCTTC.

CDR3 coding DNA: TGTGCCAGTAGTATGACTTCTTACAATGAGCAGTTCTTC. Translated, it gives CASSMTSYNEQFF. The chain combines TRBV19 with TRBJ2-1; D ambiguous. The length of the CDR3 is 13 residues. The germline V gene has CDR1 LNHDA and CDR2 SQIVND (reference sequence). Trimming stripped 3 bases from V and 4 bases from J, with 7 bases between. The whole variable domain, remainder taken from reference TRBV19 and TRBJ2-1, is DGGITQSPKYLFRKEGQNVTLSCEQNLNHDAMYWYRQDPGQGLRLIYYSQIVNDFQKGDIAEGYSVSREKKESFPLTVTSAQKNPTAFYLCASSMTSYNEQFFGPGTRLTVL.

The genes are TRBV4-1 and TRBJ2-5; 9 nucleotides align to TRBD1. This CDR3 comprises 16 residues. The junction had 10 bases not matched to a gene; V was cut back by 3 bases and J by 5 bases. Germline V lookup: CDR1 MGHRA, CDR2 YSYEKL. CDR3 sequence: CASSQGTGPNSETQYF. The CDR3 coding sequence is TGCGCCAGCAGCCAGGGGACAGGGCCCAACTCCGAGACCCAGTACTTC.

The chain recombines TRBV30 with TRBJ2-1; a weak D match, TRBD2 (6 bases). Looked up from germline, CDR1 is GTSNPN and CDR2 is SVGIG (reference sequence). The CDR3 spans 16 residues. V was shortened by 6 bases and J by 4 bases, with 22 bases between the two germline ends. CDR3 DNA: TGTGCCTGTACCTCCCTCGGGCTAGCGTCGTACAATGAGCAGTTCTTC. Translation: CACTSLGLASYNEQFF.